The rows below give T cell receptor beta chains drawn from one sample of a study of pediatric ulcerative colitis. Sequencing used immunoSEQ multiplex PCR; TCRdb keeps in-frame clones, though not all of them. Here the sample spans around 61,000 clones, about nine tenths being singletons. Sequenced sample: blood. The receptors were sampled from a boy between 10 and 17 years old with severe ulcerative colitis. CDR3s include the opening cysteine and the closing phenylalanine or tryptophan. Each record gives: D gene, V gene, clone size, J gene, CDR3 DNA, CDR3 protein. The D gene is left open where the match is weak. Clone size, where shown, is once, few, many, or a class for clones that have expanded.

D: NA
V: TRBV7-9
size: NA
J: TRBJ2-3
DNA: TGTGCCAGCAGCTATGAGGTAGAAGGGAGTACGCAGTATTTT
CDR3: CASSYEVEGSTQYF

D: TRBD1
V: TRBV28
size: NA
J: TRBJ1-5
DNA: TGTGCCAGCGGGGGGACAGGGTCCCCCCATCAGCCCCAGCATTTT
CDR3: CASGGTGSPHQPQHF

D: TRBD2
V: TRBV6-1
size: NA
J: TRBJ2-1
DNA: TGTGCTACAGCCCATAGCGGGACCCATGAGCAGTTCTTC
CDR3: CATAHSGTHEQFF

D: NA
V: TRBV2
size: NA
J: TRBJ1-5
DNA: TGTGCCAGCAGTGACCCCGCTCAGGGTGGCAATCAGCCCCAGCATTTT
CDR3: CASSDPAQGGNQPQHF

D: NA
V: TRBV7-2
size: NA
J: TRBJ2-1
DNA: TGTGCCAGCAGCTTAGCGCGTGATATTAGAAACAATGAGCAGTTCTTC
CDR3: CASSLARDIRNNEQFF

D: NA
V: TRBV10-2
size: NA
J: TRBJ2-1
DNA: TGCGCCAGCAGACCCCCGCAACGGGCGAACTCCTACAATGAGCAGTTCTTC
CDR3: CASRPPQRANSYNEQFF

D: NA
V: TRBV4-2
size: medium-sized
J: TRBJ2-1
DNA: TGTGCCAGCAGCACTGAGGACAGCCTAAGGAATGAGCAGTTCTTC
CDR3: CASSTEDSLRNEQFF

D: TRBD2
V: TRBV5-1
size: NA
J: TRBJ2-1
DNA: TGCGCCAGCAGCCCTCGGACTAGCGGGATGCACAATGAGCAGTTCTTC
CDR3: CASSPRTSGMHNEQFF

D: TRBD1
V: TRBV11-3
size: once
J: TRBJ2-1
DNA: TGTGCCAGCAGCTTTCGACAGGGGCAATACAATGAGCAGTTCTTC
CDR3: CASSFRQGQYNEQFF

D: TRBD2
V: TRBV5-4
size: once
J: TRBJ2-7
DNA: TGTGCCAGCAGCCAAGGACTAGCGGGAGCCGGGGGCGAGCAGTACTTC
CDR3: CASSQGLAGAGGEQYF

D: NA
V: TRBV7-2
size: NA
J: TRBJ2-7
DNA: TGTGCCAGCAGCTTAGGGGGGCCTTCCTACGAGCAGTACTTC
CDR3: CASSLGGPSYEQYF

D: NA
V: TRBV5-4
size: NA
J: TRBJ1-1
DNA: TGTGCCAGCAGCTTGTCAGGGGCGGGGAACACTGAAGCTTTCTTT
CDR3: CASSLSGAGNTEAFF

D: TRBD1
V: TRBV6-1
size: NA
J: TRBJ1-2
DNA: TGTGCCAGCAGTGAAAACAGGGGTGGTGGCTACACCTTC
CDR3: CASSENRGGGYTF

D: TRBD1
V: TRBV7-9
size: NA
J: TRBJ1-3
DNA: TGTGCCAGCAGCAGAGTTCCGGGACAGGGGGCCTATGGAAACACCATATATTTT
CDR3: CASSRVPGQGAYGNTIYF

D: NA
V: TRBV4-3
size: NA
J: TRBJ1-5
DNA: TGCGCCAGCAGCCAAGATTTGGAGACATATAGCAATCAGCCCCAGCATTTT
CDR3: CASSQDLETYSNQPQHF

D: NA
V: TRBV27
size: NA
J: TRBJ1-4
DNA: TGTGCCAGCAGTTTAGCAGGGGCACAGAATGAAAAACTGTTTTTT
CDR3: CASSLAGAQNEKLFF

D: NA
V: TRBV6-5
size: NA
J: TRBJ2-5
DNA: TGTGCCAGCATCGGGGGCATTGGGACCCAGTACTTC
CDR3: CASIGGIGTQYF

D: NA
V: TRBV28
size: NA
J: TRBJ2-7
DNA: TGTGCCAGCAGTTTTGCGGTCGGGCAGAGTTCCTACGAGCAGTACTTC
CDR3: CASSFAVGQSSYEQYF

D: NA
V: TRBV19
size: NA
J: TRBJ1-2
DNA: TGTGCCAGTAGTATAAGGCCAGACTATGGCTACACCTTC
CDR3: CASSIRPDYGYTF

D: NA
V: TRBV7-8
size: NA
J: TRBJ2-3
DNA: TGTGCCAGCAGCTCCCCGGGTCGATCAGATACGCAGTATTTT
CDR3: CASSSPGRSDTQYF

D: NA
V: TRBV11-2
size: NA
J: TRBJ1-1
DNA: TGTGCCAGCAGCTTCACCGGGACATCTGAAGCTTTCTTT
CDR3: CASSFTGTSEAFF

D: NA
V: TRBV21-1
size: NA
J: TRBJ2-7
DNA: TGTGCCAAGGGACTAGCGAGCCACGAGCAGTACTTC
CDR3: CAKGLASHEQYF

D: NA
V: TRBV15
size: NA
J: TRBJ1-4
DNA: TGTGCCACCAGCAGAGAGAGGGCCCCGGGGAGGGAAAAACTGTTTTTT
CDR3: CATSRERAPGREKLFF

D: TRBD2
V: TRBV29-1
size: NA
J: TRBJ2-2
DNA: TGCAGCGTGGAGCGGGACCGTGACGGGGAGCTGTTTTTT
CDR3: CSVERDRDGELFF

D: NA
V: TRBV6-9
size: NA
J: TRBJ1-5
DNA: TGTGCCAGCGGGCGGCCGGGCAGGGTGTGTCAGCCCCAGCATTTT
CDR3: CASGRPGRVCQPQHF

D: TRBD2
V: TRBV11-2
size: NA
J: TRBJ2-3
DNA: TGTGCCAGCAGCTTAAGGTGGACTAGCGGGAGTGGCAGCACAGATACGCAGTATTTT
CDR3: CASSLRWTSGSGSTDTQYF

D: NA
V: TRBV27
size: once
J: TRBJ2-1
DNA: TGTGCCAGCAGTTCGAGAAAAATAGTGGATTCTGAGTTCTTC
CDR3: CASSSRKIVDSEFF

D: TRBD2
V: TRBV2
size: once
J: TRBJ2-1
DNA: TGTGCCAGCAGTGCATTTGGACTAGCGGGAGGACCTGAGCAGTTCTTC
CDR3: CASSAFGLAGGPEQFF

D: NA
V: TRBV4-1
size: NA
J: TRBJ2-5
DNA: TGCGCCAGCAGCCAAGATCGCCAGGGGCTACAAGAGACCCAGTACTTC
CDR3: CASSQDRQGLQETQYF

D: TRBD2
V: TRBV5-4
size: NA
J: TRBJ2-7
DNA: TGTGCCAGCAGCTACAGCGGGAGTGTCCACGAGCAGTACTTC
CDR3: CASSYSGSVHEQYF

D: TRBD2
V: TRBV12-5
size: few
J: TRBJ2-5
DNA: TGTGCTAGTGGTTTGGCCCTCGGGGGGGGAGAGACCCAGTACTTC
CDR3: CASGLALGGGETQYF

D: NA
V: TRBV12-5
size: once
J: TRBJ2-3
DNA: TGTGCTAGTGGTTCAAACAGCGGGAGCACAGATACGCAGTATTTT
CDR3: CASGSNSGSTDTQYF

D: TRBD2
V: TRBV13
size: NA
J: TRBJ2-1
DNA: TGTGCCAGCAGCGCTTCTCACCCCGGGACTAGCGGGAGGCGCTCCTACAATGAGCAGTTCTTC
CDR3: CASSASHPGTSGRRSYNEQFF

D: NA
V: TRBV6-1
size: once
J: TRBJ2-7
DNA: TGTGCCAGCAGTGAGGGTTACGGGGAACCCACCTACGAGCAGTACTTC
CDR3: CASSEGYGEPTYEQYF

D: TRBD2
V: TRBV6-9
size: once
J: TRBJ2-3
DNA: TGTGCCAGCAGTTCCCCGGGACTAGCGGAACAAACACCGGCGGCAGATACGCAGTATTTT
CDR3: CASSSPGLAEQTPAADTQYF

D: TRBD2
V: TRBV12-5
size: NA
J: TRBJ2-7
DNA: TGTGCTAGTGGTTTGTTGGCTAGCGGTCGATCCGAGCAGTACTTC
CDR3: CASGLLASGRSEQYF

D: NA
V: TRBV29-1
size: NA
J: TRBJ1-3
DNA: TGCAGCGTTGCTGGGGGGAGCCCTCTCTCTGGAAACACCATATATTTT
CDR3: CSVAGGSPLSGNTIYF

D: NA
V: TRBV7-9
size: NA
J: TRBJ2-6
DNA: TGTGCCAGCAGTCTTGACGGCCTCTCTGGGGCCAACGTCCTGACTTTC
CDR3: CASSLDGLSGANVLTF

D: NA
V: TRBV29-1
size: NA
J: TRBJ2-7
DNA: TGCAGCGGTAGGGAGTTCGGTTCCTACGAGCAGTACTTC
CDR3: CSGREFGSYEQYF

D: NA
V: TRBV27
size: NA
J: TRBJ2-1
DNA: TGTGCCAGCAGTTCGTGGGGCTCCTACAATGAGCAGTTCTTC
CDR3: CASSSWGSYNEQFF

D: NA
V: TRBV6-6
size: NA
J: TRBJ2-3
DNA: TGTGCCAGCAACCGGGGAGATACGCAGTATTTT
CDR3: CASNRGDTQYF

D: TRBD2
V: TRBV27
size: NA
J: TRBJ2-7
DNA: TGTGCCAGCAGTGCGGGACTATACTCCTACGAGCAGTACTTC
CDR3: CASSAGLYSYEQYF

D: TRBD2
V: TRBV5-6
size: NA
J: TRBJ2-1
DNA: TGTGCCAGCAGCTATCCCGGGGGAGCGGGGACGAACAATGAGCAGTTCTTC
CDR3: CASSYPGGAGTNNEQFF

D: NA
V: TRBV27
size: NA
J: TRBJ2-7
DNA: TGTGCCAGCAGTTCCCGCAGTTACTCCTACGAGCAGTACTTC
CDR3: CASSSRSYSYEQYF

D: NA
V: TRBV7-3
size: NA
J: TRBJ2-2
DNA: TGTGCCAGCAGCTTCCTAGGGGACACCGGGGAGCTGTTTTTT
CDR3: CASSFLGDTGELFF

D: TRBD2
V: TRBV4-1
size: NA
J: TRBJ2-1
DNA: TGCGCCAGCAGCCCAGGTGGACTAGCGGGGAACAATGAGCAGTTCTTC
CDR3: CASSPGGLAGNNEQFF

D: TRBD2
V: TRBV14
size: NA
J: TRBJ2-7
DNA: TGTGCCAGCAGCCAAGATGTAGGGACTAGAGGTTTAAAGCAGTACTTC
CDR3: CASSQDVGTRGLKQYF

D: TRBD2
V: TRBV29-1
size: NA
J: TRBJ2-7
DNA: TGCAGCGTTGAACCCAGCGGGAGGCCCTACGAGCAGTACTTC
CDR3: CSVEPSGRPYEQYF

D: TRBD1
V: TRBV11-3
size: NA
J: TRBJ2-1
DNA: TGTGCCAGCAGCTTAGGGGGAGTGGGACAGGGTGGGCATGAGCAGTTCTTC
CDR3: CASSLGGVGQGGHEQFF

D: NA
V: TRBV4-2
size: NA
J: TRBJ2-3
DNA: TGTGCCAGCAGCCAAGATGGGGGGCGAGAAGATACGCAGTATTTT
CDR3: CASSQDGGREDTQYF

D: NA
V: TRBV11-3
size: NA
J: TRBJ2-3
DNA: TGTGCCAGCAGCCCGTATTTTGGGGAGACAGATACGCAGTATTTT
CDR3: CASSPYFGETDTQYF

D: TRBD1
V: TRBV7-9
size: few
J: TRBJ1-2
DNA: TGTGCCAGCAGCTACGGGACAGGGAATGCCTATGGCTACACCTTC
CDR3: CASSYGTGNAYGYTF

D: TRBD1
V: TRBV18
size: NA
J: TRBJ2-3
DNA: TGTGCCAGCTCACCAACGACAGGGGCACTCACAGATACGCAGTATTTT
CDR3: CASSPTTGALTDTQYF

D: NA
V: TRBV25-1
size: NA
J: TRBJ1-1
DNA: TGTGCCAGCAGTGAAGGAGAGGGGTGGGACACTGAAGCTTTCTTT
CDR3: CASSEGEGWDTEAFF

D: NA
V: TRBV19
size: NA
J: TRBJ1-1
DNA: TGTGCCAGTAGTATGGGGGAGGTGAACACTGAAGCTTTCTTT
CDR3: CASSMGEVNTEAFF

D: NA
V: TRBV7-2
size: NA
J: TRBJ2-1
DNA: TGTGCCAGCAGCTTAGTTAGGACTGAGCAGTTCTTC
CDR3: CASSLVRTEQFF

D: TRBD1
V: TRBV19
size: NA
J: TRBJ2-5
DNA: TGTGCCAGTAGTAACCCCGGGACAGGGGACCAAGAGACCCAGTACTTC
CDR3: CASSNPGTGDQETQYF

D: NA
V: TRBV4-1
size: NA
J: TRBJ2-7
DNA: TGCGCCAGCAGCCCCCCGTCGGGAGCCGCCTACGAGCAGTACTTC
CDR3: CASSPPSGAAYEQYF

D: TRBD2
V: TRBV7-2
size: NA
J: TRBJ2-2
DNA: TGTGCCGGGGGACTAGCGGGAGCCGGGAACACCGGGGAGCTGTTTTTT
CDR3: CAGGLAGAGNTGELFF